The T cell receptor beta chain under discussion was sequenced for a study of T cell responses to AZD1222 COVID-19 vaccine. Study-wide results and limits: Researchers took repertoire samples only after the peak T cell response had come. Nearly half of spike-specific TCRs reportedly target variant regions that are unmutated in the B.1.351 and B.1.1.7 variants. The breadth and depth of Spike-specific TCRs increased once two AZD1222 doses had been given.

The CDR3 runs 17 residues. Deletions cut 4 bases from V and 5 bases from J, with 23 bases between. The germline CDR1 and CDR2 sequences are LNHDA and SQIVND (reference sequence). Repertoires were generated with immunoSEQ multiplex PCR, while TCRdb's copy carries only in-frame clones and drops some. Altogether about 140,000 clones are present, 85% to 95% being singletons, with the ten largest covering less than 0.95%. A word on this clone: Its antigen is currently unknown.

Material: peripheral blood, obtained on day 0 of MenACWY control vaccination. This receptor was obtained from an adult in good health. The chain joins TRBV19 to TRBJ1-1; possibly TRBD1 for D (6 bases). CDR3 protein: CASSKQVTRTAGTEAFF. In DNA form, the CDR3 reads TGTGCCAGTAGTAAACAGGTTACACGGACAGCTGGGACTGAAGCTTTCTTT.